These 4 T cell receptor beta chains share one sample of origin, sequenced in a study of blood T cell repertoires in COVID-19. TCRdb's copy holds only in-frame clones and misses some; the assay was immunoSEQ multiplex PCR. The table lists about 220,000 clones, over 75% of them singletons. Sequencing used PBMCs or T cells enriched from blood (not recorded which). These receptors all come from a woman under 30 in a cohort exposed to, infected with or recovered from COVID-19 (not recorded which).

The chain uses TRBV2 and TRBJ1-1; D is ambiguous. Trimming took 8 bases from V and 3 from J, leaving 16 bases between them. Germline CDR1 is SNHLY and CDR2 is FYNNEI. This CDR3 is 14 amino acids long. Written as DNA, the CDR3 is TGTGCCAGCCTAGGGAGCTCCCAGGACACTGAAGCTTTCTTT. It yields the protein CASLGSSQDTEAFF.

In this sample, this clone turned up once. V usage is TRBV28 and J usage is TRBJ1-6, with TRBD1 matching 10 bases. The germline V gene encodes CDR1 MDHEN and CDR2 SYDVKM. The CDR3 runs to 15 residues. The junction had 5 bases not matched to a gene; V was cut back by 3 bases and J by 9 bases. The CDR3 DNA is TGTGCCAGCAGTTTGGGACAGGGGAGTGGTTCACCCCTCCACTTT. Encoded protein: CASSLGQGSGSPLHF.

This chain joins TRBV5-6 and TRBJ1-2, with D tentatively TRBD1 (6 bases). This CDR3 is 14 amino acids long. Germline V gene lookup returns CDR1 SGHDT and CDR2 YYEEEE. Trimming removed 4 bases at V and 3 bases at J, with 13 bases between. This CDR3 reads CASSLASGDYGYTF. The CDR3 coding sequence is TGTGCCAGCAGCCTCGCATCAGGGGACTATGGCTACACCTTC.

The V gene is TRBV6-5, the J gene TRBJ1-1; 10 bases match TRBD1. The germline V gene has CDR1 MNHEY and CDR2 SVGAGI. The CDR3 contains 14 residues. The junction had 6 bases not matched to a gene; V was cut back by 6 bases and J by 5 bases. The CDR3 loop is CASSWDRGQTEAFF. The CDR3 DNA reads TGTGCCAGCAGCTGGGACAGGGGTCAAACTGAAGCTTTCTTT.